Each of the 8 T cell receptor beta chains below was sequenced from the same sample in a study of beta chain features in type 1 diabetes. cDNA synthesis used the whole RNA isolate, giving expressed TCRB sequences. Using immunoSEQ multiplex PCR, the repertoire was profiled, and TCRdb retains in-frame clones only, with some absent. The profile shows some 350,000 clones, roughly a tenth of them singletons. These receptors have no identified antigens. Study-wide results and caveats: Significant though moderate, a shortening of TCRB CDR3s appeared in all four CD4+ subsets of Type 1 diabetes patients.

The material sequenced was central memory CD4+ T cells from blood. The source of these receptors is a man aged 25-40 years with type 1 diabetes.

This clone was seen at least ten times. The rearrangement links TRBV21-1 to TRBJ2-2; the tabulated D call, TRBD2, remains unverified against the DNA. TRBV21-1 represents a pseudogene. The CDR3 spans 14 residues. The CDR3 is CASSKDGNTGELFF. For the CDR3, the DNA is TGTGCCAGCAGCAAAGACGGGAACACCGGGGAGCTGTTTTTT.

This clone was observed many times. V and J are TRBV7-2 and TRBJ2-7; 8 nucleotides line up with TRBD2. CDR3 length: 14 amino acids. Germline CDR1 is SGHTA and CDR2 is FQGNSA. The V gene end was trimmed by 5 bases and the J gene end by 4 bases; junction bases not matched to a gene: 7. CDR3: CASSRTGRAYEQYF. In nucleotides, the CDR3 is TGTGCCAGCAGCCGAACCGGGAGGGCTTACGAGCAGTACTTC.

There are a few counts of this clone. Other DNA sequences in the sample encode the same CDR3. This sequence joins TRBV7-9 and TRBJ2-5, with 10 bases that match TRBD1. The CDR3 is 14 residues long. Germline trimming cut 4 bases from V and 4 bases from J; bases unmatched to any gene: 3. Germline V gene lookup returns CDR1 SEHNR and CDR2 FQNEAQ (reference sequence). CDR3 sequence: CASSSRTGGETQYF. The CDR3 DNA is TGTGCCAGCAGCTCCCGGACAGGGGGAGAGACCCAGTACTTC.

This clone has just a few counts. The rearrangement links TRBV7-2 to TRBJ1-4, with TRBD1 matching 7 bases. This CDR3 has 15 residues. CDR1 and CDR2 from the germline V gene are SGHTA and FQGNSA. V lost 5 bases, J lost 3 bases, and 6 bases stayed unmatched. CDR3 sequence reads: CASSTDRVANEKLFF. The CDR3 nucleotides are TGTGCCAGCAGCACTGACAGGGTGGCTAATGAAAAACTGTTTTTT.

This clone has a single count. This rearrangement joins TRBV5-1 to TRBJ1-2; D may be TRBD1 (6 bases). This CDR3 comprises 14 residues. Germline V gene lookup returns CDR1 SGHRS and CDR2 YFSETQ. Trimming cost V 3 bases and J 8 bases, with 17 bases left between them. CDR3 in DNA: TGCGCCAGCAGCTCATACGGGACACCGAAAGGCTACACCTTC. Translated: CASSSYGTPKGYTF.

This clone showed up many times. The J gene is TRBJ1-4, the V gene TRBV7-6; no definite D call. Germline lookup yields CDR1 SGHVS and CDR2 FNYEAQ. CDR3 length equals 13 residues. Trimming cost V 5 bases and J 8 bases, with 12 bases left between them. CDR3 protein: CASSVRSSEKLFF. The CDR3, as DNA: TGTGCCAGCAGCGTAAGGAGTTCAGAAAAACTGTTTTTT.

There are many counts of this clone. The sample has other DNA sequences that encode this CDR3 too. V usage is TRBV4-3 and J usage is TRBJ2-1, with D tentatively TRBD2 (5 bases). The germline V gene has CDR1 LGHNA and CDR2 YSLEER. The CDR3 covers 11 residues. Trimming took off 4 bases at V and 7 bases at J, with 5 bases between the two ends. The CDR3 sequence: CASSRGNEQFF. CDR3 in DNA: TGCGCCAGCAGCCGCGGGAATGAGCAGTTCTTC.

The J gene is TRBJ2-5, the V gene TRBV5-4; D is possibly TRBD2 (7 bases). Per germline, CDR1 SGHNT and CDR2 YYREEE (reference sequence). Trimming took off 4 bases at V and 4 bases at J, with 17 bases between the two ends. There are 15 residues in the CDR3. The CDR3 protein is CASSRGGASVETQYF. The CDR3 DNA is TGTGCCAGCAGCAGGGGGGGGGCGTCAGTAGAGACCCAGTACTTC.